These 31 T cell receptor beta chains were sequenced from one sample in a study of lymphopenia after photon versus proton radiotherapy. Profiled with immunoSEQ multiplex PCR; TCRdb holds only in-frame clones, not every one. The sample lists approximately 70,000 clones; around 87% were seen once. The sample in question was peripheral blood, obtained from a patient treated with proton-based radiotherapy. The source of these receptors is a man older than 75 with esophageal cancer.

The chain uses TRBV4-3 and TRBJ2-1; 8 bases agree with TRBD1. This CDR3 region has 15 residues. Trimming took 4 bases from V and 1 from J; bases not matched to a gene: 3. Germline CDR1 and CDR2: LGHNA and YSLEER. CDR3 nucleotides: TGCGCCAGCAGCCTGGACAGGGCGTCCTACAATGAGCAGTTCTTC. As protein: CASSLDRASYNEQFF.

V is TRBV4-1 and J is TRBJ1-1, with TRBD1 as a possible D gene (5 bases). Germline V lookup: CDR1 MGHRA, CDR2 YSYEKL. With 0 bases removed from V and 5 bases from J, the gap between germline ends came to 13 bases. This CDR3 contains 15 residues. The CDR3 reads CASSQDRAGRTEAFF. CDR3 bases: TGCGCCAGCAGCCAAGATCGGGCAGGGCGAACTGAAGCTTTCTTT.

This chain uses TRBV6-5 with TRBJ1-6; tentative D call: TRBD1 (6 bases). The V and J ends lost 2 bases and 4 bases respectively, with 9 bases between them. The CDR3 consists of 15 residues. Germline values: CDR1 MNHEY, CDR2 SVGAGI. The CDR3 region is CASSYSQGYNSPLHF. CDR3 nucleotides: TGTGCCAGCAGTTACAGCCAGGGGTATAATTCACCCCTCCACTTT.

This chain joins TRBV7-6 and TRBJ2-6, with 9 bases fitting TRBD1. J lost 2 bases, V lost 7 bases, and 6 bases had no gene match. This CDR3 has 16 residues. Germline V CDR1 and CDR2: SGHVS, FNYEAQ. The CDR3: CASTSRDRAGANVLTF. CDR3 nucleotides: TGTGCCAGCACTTCCCGGGACAGGGCTGGGGCCAACGTCCTGACTTTC.

The V call is TRBV18, the J call TRBJ1-3; TRBD1 might be the D (6 bases). The V gene lost 1 base and the J gene lost 0 bases, with 13 bases spanning the gap. Germline assignment: CDR1 KGHSH and CDR2 LQKENI. The CDR3 runs to 17 residues. CDR3 sequence reads: CASSPHPLDSSGNTIYF. The CDR3 DNA reads TGTGCCAGCTCACCACACCCCCTGGACAGCTCTGGAAACACCATATATTTT.

This rearrangement joins TRBV19 to TRBJ1-3; maybe TRBD1 (5 bases). Germline CDR1 LNHDA, CDR2 SQIVND (reference sequence). Between the trimmed V and J ends, which lost 7 bases and 3 bases, there was a span of 16 bases. This CDR3 comprises 15 residues. The CDR3: CASKGYQEVGNTIYF. CDR3 DNA sequence: TGTGCCAGTAAGGGGTATCAGGAAGTTGGAAACACCATATATTTT. The full variable domain, in which reference TRBV19 and TRBJ1-3 provide the parts outside the CDR3, is DGGITQSPKYLFRKEGQNVTLSCEQNLNHDAMYWYRQDPGQGLRLIYYSQIVNDFQKGDIAEGYSVSREKKESFPLTVTSAQKNPTAFYLCASKGYQEVGNTIYFGEGSWLTVV.

The CDR3 sequence: CASNPTRIGDTQYF. The CDR3 coding sequence is TGTGCCAGTAACCCGACCCGCATCGGGGATACGCAGTATTTT. The genes are TRBV19 and TRBJ2-3, with D unclear. Germline V gene sequence: CDR1 LNHDA, CDR2 SQIVND (reference sequence). V shed 7 bases and J shed 6 bases, with 17 bases lying between them. CDR3 length: 14 residues.

This chain connects TRBV5-4 to TRBJ1-1; 8 nucleotides agree with TRBD1. With 6 bases clipped from V and 5 bases from J, the junction kept 9 bases outside the gene matches. This CDR3 is 14 amino acids long. Germline-derived CDR1 and CDR2 are SGHNT and YYREEE (reference sequence). This CDR3 is CASKIQGAGTEAFF. The CDR3 bases are TGTGCCAGCAAAATCCAGGGGGCTGGTACTGAAGCTTTCTTT.

CDR3 residues: CAITRDSETYEQYF. Written as DNA, the CDR3 is TGTGCCATCACCAGGGACAGCGAAACCTACGAGCAGTACTTC. The rearrangement links TRBV10-3 to TRBJ2-7; 7 nucleotides agree with TRBD1. Germline V CDR1 and CDR2: ENHRY, SYGVKD. With V trimmed by 7 bases and J by 2 bases, 8 bases remained unmatched. This CDR3 region has 14 residues.

The J gene is TRBJ2-7, the V gene TRBV4-2, with 9 bases identical to TRBD2. Germline CDR1 reads LGHNA; CDR2 reads YNFKEQ. V lost 3 bases and J lost 2; bases outside the gene matches: 5. CDR3 size: 15 residues. CDR3: CASSQQRGVPYEQYF. The CDR3 DNA sequence: TGTGCCAGCAGCCAGCAGCGGGGGGTCCCCTACGAGCAGTACTTC.

The CDR3 loop is CASSLQVYGNTIYF. The CDR3, as DNA: TGCGCCAGCAGCCTACAGGTCTATGGAAACACCATATATTTT. The chain recombines TRBV10-2 with TRBJ1-3, with D perhaps TRBD1 (5 bases). Germline V gene sequence: CDR1 WSHSY, CDR2 SAAADI. CDR3 size: 14 residues. V shed 6 bases and J shed 3 bases, with 12 bases lying between them.

This clone was found a few times. V usage is TRBV2 and J usage is TRBJ2-5, with D possibly being TRBD1 (5 bases). The CDR3 length is 14 residues. V was shortened by 6 bases and J by 0 bases, with 11 bases between the two germline ends. Germline assignment: CDR1 SNHLY and CDR2 FYNNEI. As DNA, the CDR3 is TGTGCCAGCAGGGAAAGACAGTACCAAGAGACCCAGTACTTC. Translation: CASRERQYQETQYF. Looking up the rest from reference TRBV2 and TRBJ2-5 gives the full variable domain: EPEVTQTPSHQVTQMGQEVILRCVPISNHLYFYWYRQILGQKVEFLVSFYNNEISEKSEIFDDQFSVERPDGSNFTLKIRSTKLEDSAMYFCASRERQYQETQYFGPGTRLLVL.

The rearrangement uses TRBV18 and TRBJ2-5, with 15 positions matching TRBD2. There are 22 residues in the CDR3. Germline V gene data show CDR1 as KGHSH and CDR2 as LQKENI. Germline trimming cut 8 bases from V and 3 bases from J; bases unmatched to any gene: 25. The CDR3: CASTSFTGLAGGPVHLEETQYF. The CDR3 coding sequence is TGTGCCAGCACCTCGTTTACCGGACTAGCGGGAGGGCCTGTACATTTGGAAGAGACCCAGTACTTC.

In this sample, this clone turned up once. V is TRBV6-1 and J is TRBJ2-7; D uncertain. Germline values: CDR1 MNHNS, CDR2 SASEGT. Trimming stripped 4 bases from V and 6 bases from J, with 19 bases between. The CDR3 extends over 15 amino acids. The CDR3 is CASSVELGSFSEQYF. The CDR3 DNA is TGTGCCAGCAGTGTCGAACTCGGCAGTTTCTCCGAGCAGTACTTC.

V gene TRBV6-6 combines with J gene TRBJ2-7; 7 bases map to TRBD1. The CDR3 has 15 amino acids. Germline trimming cut 10 bases from V and 4 bases from J; bases unmatched to any gene: 16. Germline V gives CDR1 MNHNY, CDR2 SVGAGI (reference sequence). The CDR3 region is CATSATGTDEYEQYF. The CDR3 bases are TGTGCCACCAGCGCGACCGGGACAGACGAATACGAGCAGTACTTC.

Only a few counts were recorded for this clone. V gene TRBV4-1 combines with J gene TRBJ1-2; D not resolved. The CDR3 totals 14 residues. The V end lost 0 bases, the J end lost 1 base, and 6 bases lay between the germline ends. CDR1 and CDR2 from the germline V gene are MGHRA and YSYEKL. DNA for the CDR3: TGCGCCAGCAGCCAAGATCGTGTTAACTATGGCTACACCTTC. As protein: CASSQDRVNYGYTF.

The rearrangement joins TRBV11-2 to TRBJ2-7; possibly TRBD1 for D (6 bases). This CDR3 contains 14 residues. Germline lookup yields CDR1 SGHAT and CDR2 FQNNGV. V lost 3 bases and J lost 1, with 10 bases in between. The DNA for the CDR3 is TGTGCCAGCAGCTTCGTAGGGGGATCCTACGAGCAGTACTTC. It encodes CASSFVGGSYEQYF.

V is TRBV4-3 and J is TRBJ2-6; no clear D. CDR1 is LGHNA and CDR2 is YSLEER in the germline V gene. CDR3 length: 17 amino acids. Trimming removed 4 bases from V and 0 bases from J, with 13 bases in between. CDR3 region: CASSRSNSNSGANVLTF. The CDR3 DNA is TGCGCCAGCAGCCGGTCCAATTCAAACTCTGGGGCCAACGTCCTGACTTTC.

The chain uses TRBV7-9 and TRBJ2-5; 7 bases align to TRBD1. J gave up 5 bases and V 1 base, and 4 bases lay outside the gene matches. Germline values: CDR1 SEHNR, CDR2 FQNEAQ (reference sequence). This CDR3 contains 14 residues. Here the CDR3 reads CASSLGQGYETQYF. CDR3 DNA sequence: TGTGCCAGCAGCTTAGGACAGGGATACGAGACCCAGTACTTC.

The genes are TRBV5-1 and TRBJ2-5, with 9 bases lining up with TRBD1. CDR3 size: 17 residues. Germline V lookup: CDR1 SGHRS, CDR2 YFSETQ. V lost 0 bases and J lost 2; bases outside the gene matches: 8. The CDR3 DNA sequence: TGCGCCAGCAGCTTGGTCGGGGACAGGGATTTACAAGAGACCCAGTACTTC. Translated, it gives CASSLVGDRDLQETQYF.

The J gene is TRBJ2-7, the V gene TRBV10-1, with D unclear. V was trimmed by 4 bases and J by 7 bases, leaving 11 bases between them. This CDR3 region has 12 residues. CDR1 and CDR2 from the germline V gene are WNHNN and SYGVQD (reference sequence). The CDR3 sequence: CASSATLSEQYF. CDR3 in DNA: TGCGCCAGCAGTGCAACCCTTTCGGAGCAGTACTTC.

In its sample, this clone was seen a few times. The rearrangement uses TRBV19 and TRBJ1-5; tentative D call: TRBD1 (6 bases). V shed 8 bases and J shed 6 bases, with 11 bases lying between them. The CDR3 loop spans 12 amino acids. Germline V gene data show CDR1 as LNHDA and CDR2 as SQIVND (reference sequence). The CDR3 sequence is CASGGTFQPQHF. CDR3 DNA: TGTGCCAGTGGAGGGACATTTCAGCCCCAGCATTTT.

This clone is deemed medium-sized. This rearrangement joins TRBV7-9 to TRBJ2-1, with no clear D. This CDR3 contains 15 residues. Germline-derived CDR1 and CDR2 are SEHNR and FQNEAQ (reference sequence). V was clipped by 5 bases and J by 4 bases, with 15 bases between them. As DNA, the CDR3 is TGTGCCAGCAGCGATTCACTCAAGGGTTACAATGAGCAGTTCTTC. Translated, it gives CASSDSLKGYNEQFF.

The chain uses TRBV14 and TRBJ2-3; 8 nucleotides line up with TRBD1. Germline values: CDR1 SGHDN, CDR2 FVKESK. The CDR3 length is 16 residues. The ends lost 4 bases at V and 1 base at J; junction bases unmatched: 7. CDR3 nucleotides: TGTGCCAGCAGCCTCGCCCTGGGACAGGGCACAGATACGCAGTATTTT. This translates into CASSLALGQGTDTQYF.

The chain uses TRBV5-1 and TRBJ2-1, with 8 bases that match TRBD2. Per germline, CDR1 SGHRS and CDR2 YFSETQ. V was pared by 4 bases and J by 0 bases, with 6 bases of the junction left unmatched. This CDR3 is built from 16 residues. The CDR3 here is CASSLNSGVSYNEQFF. The CDR3, as DNA: TGCGCCAGCAGCCTCAATAGCGGGGTCTCCTACAATGAGCAGTTCTTC.

The chain employs TRBV10-3 and TRBJ2-2; D assignment may be TRBD1 or TRBD2 (6 bases each). Trimming cost V 7 bases and J 4 bases, with 19 bases left between them. Germline V lookup: CDR1 ENHRY, CDR2 SYGVKD. This CDR3 contains 16 residues. The CDR3 coding sequence is TGTGCCATCAAGAAGACTACCGGGGGCGGCACCGGGGAGCTGTTTTTT. Translation: CAIKKTTGGGTGELFF.

The CDR3 region is CATLDNRSGNTIYF. The CDR3 DNA sequence: TGTGCCACCCTGGACAACCGCTCTGGAAACACCATATATTTT. The chain is built from TRBV10-3 and TRBJ1-3, with D maybe TRBD1 (5 bases). Looked up from germline, CDR1 is ENHRY and CDR2 is SYGVKD. Trimming stripped 10 bases from V and 0 bases from J, with 13 bases between. The CDR3 is 14 amino acids.

The rearrangement uses TRBV6-4 and TRBJ1-5; D remains unclear. Deletions cut 5 bases from V and 5 bases from J, with 16 bases between. Germline V CDR1 and CDR2: MRHNA, SNTAGT. This CDR3 region has 15 residues. The CDR3 here is CASSTWTKTYQPQHF. In DNA, the CDR3 is TGTGCCAGCAGTACCTGGACCAAAACTTATCAGCCCCAGCATTTT.

The chain is built from TRBV7-7 and TRBJ2-2; D is perhaps TRBD1 (5 bases). This CDR3 is built from 15 residues. CDR1 and CDR2 from the germline V gene are SSHAT and FNYEAQ (reference sequence). The V end was cut by 1 base, the J end by 4 bases, with 10 bases between. CDR3 bases: TGTGCCAGCAGCTTAGGCCAGGGTGGCACCGGGGAGCTGTTTTTT. Protein sequence: CASSLGQGGTGELFF.

V gene TRBV9 combines with J gene TRBJ2-1; 11 positions match TRBD2. Germline V lookup: CDR1 SGDLS, CDR2 YYNGEE. This CDR3 comprises 16 residues. V shed 0 bases and J 4 bases; nucleotides not matched to a gene: 3. CDR3: CASSVAGLAAYNEQFF. In DNA form, the CDR3 reads TGTGCCAGCAGCGTAGCGGGACTAGCGGCGTACAATGAGCAGTTCTTC.

This clone was observed once. The chain links TRBV19 to TRBJ1-1; tentatively, D is TRBD1 (5 bases). Trimming stripped 6 bases from V and 0 bases from J, with 17 bases between. Germline CDR1 and CDR2: LNHDA and SQIVND (reference sequence). This CDR3 spans 16 amino acids. This chain's CDR3 is CASSPRGARLNTEAFF. The CDR3 DNA follows: TGTGCCAGTAGCCCCCGTGGGGCTCGGCTGAACACTGAAGCTTTCTTT.